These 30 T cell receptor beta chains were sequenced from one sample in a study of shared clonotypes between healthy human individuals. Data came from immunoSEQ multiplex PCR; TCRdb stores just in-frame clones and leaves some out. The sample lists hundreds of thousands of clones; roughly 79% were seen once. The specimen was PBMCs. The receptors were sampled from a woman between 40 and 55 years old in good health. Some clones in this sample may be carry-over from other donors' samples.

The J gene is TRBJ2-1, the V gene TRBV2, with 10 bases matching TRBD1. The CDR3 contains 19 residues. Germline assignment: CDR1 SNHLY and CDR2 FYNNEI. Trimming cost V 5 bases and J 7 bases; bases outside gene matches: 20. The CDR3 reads CASSQGQGITELGTNEQFF. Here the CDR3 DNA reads TGTGCCAGCAGTCAGGGACAGGGGATTACGGAGTTAGGGACAAATGAGCAGTTCTTC.

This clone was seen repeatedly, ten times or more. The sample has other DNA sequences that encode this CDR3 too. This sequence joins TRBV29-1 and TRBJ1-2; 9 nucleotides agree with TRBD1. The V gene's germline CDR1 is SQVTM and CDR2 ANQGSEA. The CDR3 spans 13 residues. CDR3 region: CTTGTGLDYGYTF. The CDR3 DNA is TGCACTACGGGGACAGGGTTGGACTATGGCTACACCTTC. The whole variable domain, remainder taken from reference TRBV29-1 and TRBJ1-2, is SAVISQKPSRDICQRGTSLTIQCQVDSQVTMMFWYRQQPGQSLTLIATANQGSEATYESGFVIDKFPISRPNLTFSTLTVSNMSPEDSSIYLCTTGTGLDYGYTFGSGTRLTVV.

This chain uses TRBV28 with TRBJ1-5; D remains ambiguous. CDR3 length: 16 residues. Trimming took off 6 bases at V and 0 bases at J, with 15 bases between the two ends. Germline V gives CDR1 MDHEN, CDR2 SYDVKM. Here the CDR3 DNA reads TGTGCCAGCAGCCCCTCGGACCTCTATAGCAATCAGCCCCAGCATTTT. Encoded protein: CASSPSDLYSNQPQHF.

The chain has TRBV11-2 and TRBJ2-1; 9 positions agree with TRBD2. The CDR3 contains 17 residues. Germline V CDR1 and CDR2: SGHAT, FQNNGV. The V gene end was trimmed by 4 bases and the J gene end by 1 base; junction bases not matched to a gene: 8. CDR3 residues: CASSSRGGERSYNEQFF. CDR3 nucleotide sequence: TGTGCCAGCAGCTCGCGGGGGGGCGAGAGGTCCTACAATGAGCAGTTCTTC. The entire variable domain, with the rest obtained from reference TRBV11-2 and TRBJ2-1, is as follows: EAGVAQSPRYKIIEKRQSVAFWCNPISGHATLYWYQQILGQGPKLLIQFQNNGVVDDSQLPKDRFSAERLKGVDSTLKIQPAKLEDSAVYLCASSSRGGERSYNEQFFGPGTRLTVL.

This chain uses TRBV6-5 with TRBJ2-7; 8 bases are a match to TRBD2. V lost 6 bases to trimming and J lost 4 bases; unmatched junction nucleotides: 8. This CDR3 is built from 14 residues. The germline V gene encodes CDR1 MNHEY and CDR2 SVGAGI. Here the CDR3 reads CASRFSGSMYEQYF. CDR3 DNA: TGTGCCAGCAGGTTCAGCGGGAGTATGTACGAGCAGTACTTC.

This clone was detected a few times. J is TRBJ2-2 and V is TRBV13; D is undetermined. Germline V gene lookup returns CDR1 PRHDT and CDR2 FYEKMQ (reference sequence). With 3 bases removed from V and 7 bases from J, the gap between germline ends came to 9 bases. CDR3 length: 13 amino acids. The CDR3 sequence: CASSFSNIGELFF. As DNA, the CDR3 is TGTGCCAGCAGCTTCTCGAATATCGGGGAGCTGTTTTTT.

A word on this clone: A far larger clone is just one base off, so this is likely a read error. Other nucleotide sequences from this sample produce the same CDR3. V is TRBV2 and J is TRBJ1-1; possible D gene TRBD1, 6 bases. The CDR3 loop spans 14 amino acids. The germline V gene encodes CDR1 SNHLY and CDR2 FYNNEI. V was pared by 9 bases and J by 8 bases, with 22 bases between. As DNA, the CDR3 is TGTGCCAGTAGTAAAGAAACAGGGAGTAGGGAAGCTTTCTTT. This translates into CASSKETGSREAFF.

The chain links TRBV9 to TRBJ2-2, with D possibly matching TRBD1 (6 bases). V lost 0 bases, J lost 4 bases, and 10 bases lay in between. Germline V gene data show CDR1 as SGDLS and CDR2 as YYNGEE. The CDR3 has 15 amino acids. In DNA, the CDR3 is TGTGCCAGCAGCGTAGTCACAGGGACCACCGGGGAGCTGTTTTTT. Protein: CASSVVTGTTGELFF.

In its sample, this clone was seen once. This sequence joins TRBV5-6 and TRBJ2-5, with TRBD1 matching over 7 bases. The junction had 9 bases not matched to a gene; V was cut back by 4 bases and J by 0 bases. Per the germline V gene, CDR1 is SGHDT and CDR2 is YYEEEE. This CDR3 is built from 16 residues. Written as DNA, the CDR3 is TGTGCCAGCAGCCCCTGGGGACAGAAGTACCAAGAGACCCAGTACTTC. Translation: CASSPWGQKYQETQYF.

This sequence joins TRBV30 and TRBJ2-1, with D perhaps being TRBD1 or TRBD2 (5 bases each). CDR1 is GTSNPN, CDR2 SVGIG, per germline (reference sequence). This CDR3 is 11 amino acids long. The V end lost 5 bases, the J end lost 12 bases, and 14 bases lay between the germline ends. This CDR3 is CAWGDPAGQFF. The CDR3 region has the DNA TGTGCCTGGGGGGACCCCGCTGGGCAGTTCTTC.

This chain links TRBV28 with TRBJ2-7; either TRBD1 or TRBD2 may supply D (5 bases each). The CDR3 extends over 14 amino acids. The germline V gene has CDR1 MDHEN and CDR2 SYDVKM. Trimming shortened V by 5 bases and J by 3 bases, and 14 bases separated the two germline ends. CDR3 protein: CASSLGALLYEQYF. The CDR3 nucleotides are TGTGCCAGCAGTCTCGGGGCTCTCCTCTACGAGCAGTACTTC.

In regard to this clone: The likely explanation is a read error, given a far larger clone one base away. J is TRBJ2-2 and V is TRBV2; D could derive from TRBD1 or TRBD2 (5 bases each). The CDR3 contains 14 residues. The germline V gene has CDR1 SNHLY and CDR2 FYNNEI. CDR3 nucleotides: TGTGCCTGCAGGTCAGGGACGGACACCGGGGAGCTGTTTTTT. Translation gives CACRSGTDTGELFF.

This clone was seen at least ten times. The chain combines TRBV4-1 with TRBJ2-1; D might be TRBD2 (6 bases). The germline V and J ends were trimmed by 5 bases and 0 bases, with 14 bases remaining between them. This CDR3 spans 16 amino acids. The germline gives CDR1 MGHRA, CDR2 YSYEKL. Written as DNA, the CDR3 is TGCGCCAGCAGCAGTTTCCGGGGGAGCTCCTACAATGAGCAGTTCTTC. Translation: CASSSFRGSSYNEQFF.

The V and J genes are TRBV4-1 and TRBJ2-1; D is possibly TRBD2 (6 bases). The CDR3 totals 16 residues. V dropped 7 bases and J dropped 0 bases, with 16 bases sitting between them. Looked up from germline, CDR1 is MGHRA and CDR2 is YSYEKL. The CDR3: CASTPLGRSSYNEQFF. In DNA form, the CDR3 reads TGCGCCAGCACCCCCTTAGGGAGGAGCTCCTACAATGAGCAGTTCTTC.

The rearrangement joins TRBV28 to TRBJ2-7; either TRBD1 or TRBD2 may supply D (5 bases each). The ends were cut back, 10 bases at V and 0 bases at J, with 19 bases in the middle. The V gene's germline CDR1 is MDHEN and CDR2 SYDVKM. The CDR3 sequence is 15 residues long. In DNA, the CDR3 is TGTGCCATTGAACCCCGGGACCCTAGCTCCTACGAGCAGTACTTC. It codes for CAIEPRDPSSYEQYF.

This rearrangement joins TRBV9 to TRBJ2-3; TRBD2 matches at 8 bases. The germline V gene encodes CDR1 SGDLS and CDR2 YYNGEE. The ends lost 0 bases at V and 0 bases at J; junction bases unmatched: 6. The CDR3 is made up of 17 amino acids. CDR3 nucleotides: TGTGCCAGCAGCGTAGGATTCGCTAGCGGGAGCACAGATACGCAGTATTTT. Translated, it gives CASSVGFASGSTDTQYF. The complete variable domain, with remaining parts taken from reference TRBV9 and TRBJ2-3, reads DSGVTQTPKHLITATGQRVTLRCSPRSGDLSVYWYQQSLDQGLQFLIQYYNGEERAKGNILERFSAQQFPDLHSELNLSSLELGDSALYFCASSVGFASGSTDTQYFGPGTRLTVL.

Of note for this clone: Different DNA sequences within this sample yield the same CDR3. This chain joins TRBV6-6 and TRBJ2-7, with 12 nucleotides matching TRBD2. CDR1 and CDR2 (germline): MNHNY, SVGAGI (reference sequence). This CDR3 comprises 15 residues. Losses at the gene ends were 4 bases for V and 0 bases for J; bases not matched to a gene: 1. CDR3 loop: CASSSTSGSSYEQYF. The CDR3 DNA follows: TGTGCCAGCAGTTCGACTAGCGGGAGCTCCTACGAGCAGTACTTC.

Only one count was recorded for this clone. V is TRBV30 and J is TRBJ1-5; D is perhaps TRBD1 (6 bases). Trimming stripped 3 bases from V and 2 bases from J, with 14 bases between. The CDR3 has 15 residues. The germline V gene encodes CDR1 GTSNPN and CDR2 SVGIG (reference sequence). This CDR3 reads CAWSRGQYGNQPQHF. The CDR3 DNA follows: TGTGCCTGGAGCAGAGGACAGTACGGCAATCAGCCCCAGCATTTT.

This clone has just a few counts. The CDR3, as DNA: TGTGCCAGCAGCTTGAGTCAGGCGAACACCGGGGAGCTGTTTTTT. Protein: CASSLSQANTGELFF. The rearrangement uses TRBV11-2 and TRBJ2-2; the D is unclear. V lost 3 bases and J lost 0, with 8 bases in between. Germline CDR1 and CDR2: SGHAT and FQNNGV. The CDR3 is 15 amino acids.

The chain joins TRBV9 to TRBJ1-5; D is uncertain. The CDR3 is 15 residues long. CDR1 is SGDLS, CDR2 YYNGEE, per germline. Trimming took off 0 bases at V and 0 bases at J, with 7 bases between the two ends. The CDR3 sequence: CASSVDVSSNQPQHF. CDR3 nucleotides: TGTGCCAGCAGCGTAGACGTGTCTAGCAATCAGCCCCAGCATTTT.

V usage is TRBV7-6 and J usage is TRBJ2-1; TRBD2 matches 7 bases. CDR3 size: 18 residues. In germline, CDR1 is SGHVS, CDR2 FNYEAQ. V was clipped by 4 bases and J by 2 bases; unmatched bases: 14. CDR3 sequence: CASSSQVWEGDPYNEQFF. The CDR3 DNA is TGTGCCAGCAGCTCCCAGGTGTGGGAGGGCGACCCCTACAATGAGCAGTTCTTC.

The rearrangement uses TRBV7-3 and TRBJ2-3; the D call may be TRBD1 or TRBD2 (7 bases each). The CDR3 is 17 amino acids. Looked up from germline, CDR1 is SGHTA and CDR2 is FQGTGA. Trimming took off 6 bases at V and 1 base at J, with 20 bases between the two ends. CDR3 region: CASSLGRGGVGTDTQYF. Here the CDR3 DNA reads TGTGCCAGCAGTCTTGGCAGGGGGGGAGTGGGCACAGATACGCAGTATTTT.

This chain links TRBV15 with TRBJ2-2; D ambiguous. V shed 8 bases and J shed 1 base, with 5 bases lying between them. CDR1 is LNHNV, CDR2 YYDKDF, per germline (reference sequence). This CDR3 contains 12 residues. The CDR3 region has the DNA TGTGCCACCTGTCGGAACACCGGGGAGCTGTTTTTT. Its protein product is CATCRNTGELFF.

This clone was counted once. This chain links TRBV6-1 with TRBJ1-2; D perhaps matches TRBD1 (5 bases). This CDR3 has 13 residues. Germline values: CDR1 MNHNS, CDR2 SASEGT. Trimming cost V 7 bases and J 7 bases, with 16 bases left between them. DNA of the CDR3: TGTGCCAGCACCGCATACAGGTCGGCTGGCTACACCTTC. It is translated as CASTAYRSAGYTF.

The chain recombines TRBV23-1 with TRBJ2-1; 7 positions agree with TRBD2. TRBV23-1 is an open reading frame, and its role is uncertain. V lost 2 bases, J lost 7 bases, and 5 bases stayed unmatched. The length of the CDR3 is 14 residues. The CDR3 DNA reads TGCGCCAGCAGTCAAGCGGGAGCGAGGAATGAGCAGTTCTTC. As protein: CASSQAGARNEQFF.

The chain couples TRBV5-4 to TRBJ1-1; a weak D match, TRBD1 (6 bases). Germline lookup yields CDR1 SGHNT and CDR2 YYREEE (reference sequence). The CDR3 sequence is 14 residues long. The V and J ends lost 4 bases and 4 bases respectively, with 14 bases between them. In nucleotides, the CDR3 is TGTGCCAGCAGCCAAGGGGGGGGGTTCACTGAAGCTTTCTTT. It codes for CASSQGGGFTEAFF. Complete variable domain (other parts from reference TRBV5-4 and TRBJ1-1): ETGVTQSPTHLIKTRGQQVTLRCSSQSGHNTVSWYQQALGQGPQFIFQYYREEENGRGNFPPRFSGLQFPNYSSELNVNALELDDSALYLCASSQGGGFTEAFFGQGTRLTVV.

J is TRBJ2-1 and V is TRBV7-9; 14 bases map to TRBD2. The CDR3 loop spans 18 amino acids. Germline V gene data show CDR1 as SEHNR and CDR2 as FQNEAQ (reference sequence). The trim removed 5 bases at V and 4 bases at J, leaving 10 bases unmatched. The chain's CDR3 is CASSGSRLAGGEYNEQFF. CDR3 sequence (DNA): TGTGCCAGCAGCGGAAGCCGACTAGCGGGAGGGGAATACAATGAGCAGTTCTTC.

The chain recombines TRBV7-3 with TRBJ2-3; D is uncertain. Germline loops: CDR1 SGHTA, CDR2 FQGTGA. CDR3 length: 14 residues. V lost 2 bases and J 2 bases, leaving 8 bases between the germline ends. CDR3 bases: TGTGCCAGCAGCTTAGGGGTAGCCACAGATACGCAGTATTTT. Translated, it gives CASSLGVATDTQYF.

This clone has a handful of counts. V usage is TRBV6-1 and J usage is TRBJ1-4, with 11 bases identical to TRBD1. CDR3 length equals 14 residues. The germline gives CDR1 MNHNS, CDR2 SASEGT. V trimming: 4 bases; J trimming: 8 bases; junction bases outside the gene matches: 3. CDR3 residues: CASSGTGGWEKLFF. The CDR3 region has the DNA TGTGCCAGCAGTGGGACAGGGGGCTGGGAAAAACTGTTTTTT.

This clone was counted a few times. CDR3 protein: CASSYRREVPNEQFF. The CDR3 DNA sequence: TGTGCCAGCAGTTACAGGCGGGAGGTTCCCAATGAGCAGTTCTTC. The chain has TRBV13 and TRBJ2-1, with TRBD2 matching over 8 bases. Per germline, CDR1 PRHDT and CDR2 FYEKMQ (reference sequence). The CDR3 is made up of 15 amino acids. Trimming took 6 bases from V and 6 from J; bases not matched to a gene: 10.